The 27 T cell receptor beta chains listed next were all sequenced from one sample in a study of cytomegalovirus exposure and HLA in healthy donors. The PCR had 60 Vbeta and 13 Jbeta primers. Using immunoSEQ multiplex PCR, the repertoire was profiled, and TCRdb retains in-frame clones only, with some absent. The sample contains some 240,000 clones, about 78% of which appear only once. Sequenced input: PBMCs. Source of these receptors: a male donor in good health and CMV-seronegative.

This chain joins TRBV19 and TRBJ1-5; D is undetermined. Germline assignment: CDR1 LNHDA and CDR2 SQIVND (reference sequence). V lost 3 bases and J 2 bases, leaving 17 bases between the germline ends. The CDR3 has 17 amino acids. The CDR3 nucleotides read TGTGCCAGTAGTATTGGTGGAGGTACCGCCGGCAATCAGCCCCAGCATTTT. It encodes CASSIGGGTAGNQPQHF. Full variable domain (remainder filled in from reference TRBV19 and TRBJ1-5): DGGITQSPKYLFRKEGQNVTLSCEQNLNHDAMYWYRQDPGQGLRLIYYSQIVNDFQKGDIAEGYSVSREKKESFPLTVTSAQKNPTAFYLCASSIGGGTAGNQPQHFGDGTRLSIL.

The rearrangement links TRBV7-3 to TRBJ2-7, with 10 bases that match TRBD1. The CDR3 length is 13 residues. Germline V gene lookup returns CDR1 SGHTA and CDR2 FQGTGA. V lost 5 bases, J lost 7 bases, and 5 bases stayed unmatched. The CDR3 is CASSLTGGEEQYF. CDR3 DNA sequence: TGTGCCAGCAGCCTGACAGGGGGCGAGGAGCAGTACTTC.

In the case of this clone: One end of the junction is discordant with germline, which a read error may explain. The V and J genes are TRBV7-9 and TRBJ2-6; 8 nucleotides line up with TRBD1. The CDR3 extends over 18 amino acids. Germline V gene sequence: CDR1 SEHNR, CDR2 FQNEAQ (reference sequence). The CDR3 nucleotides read TGTTCCAGCAGCTTGTCGGACAGGGCAATCTCTGGGGCCAACGTCCTGACTTTC. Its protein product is CSSSLSDRAISGANVLTF.

As DNA, the CDR3 is TGTGCCAGCAGCTTGAGAACTAGCCGATACAATGAGCAGTTCTTC. Residues: CASSLRTSRYNEQFF. The gene calls are TRBV11-2 and TRBJ2-1; D may be TRBD2 (6 bases). The V gene lost 3 bases and the J gene lost 4 bases, with 13 bases spanning the gap. The CDR3 consists of 15 residues. Per germline, CDR1 SGHAT and CDR2 FQNNGV.

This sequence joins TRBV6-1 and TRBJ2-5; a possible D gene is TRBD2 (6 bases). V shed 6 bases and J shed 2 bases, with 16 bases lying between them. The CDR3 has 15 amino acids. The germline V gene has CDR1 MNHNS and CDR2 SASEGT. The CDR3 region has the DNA TGTGCCAGCAGACCCCTAGCGACGAGGCAAGAGACCCAGTACTTC. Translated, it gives CASRPLATRQETQYF.

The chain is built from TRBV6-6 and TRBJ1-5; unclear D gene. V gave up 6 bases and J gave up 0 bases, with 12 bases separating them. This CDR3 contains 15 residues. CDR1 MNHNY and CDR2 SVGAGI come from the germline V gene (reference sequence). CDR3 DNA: TGTGCCAGCAGAATTGGACTGAGTAGCAATCAGCCCCAGCATTTT. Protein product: CASRIGLSSNQPQHF.

CDR3 region: CASSVVIANTEAFF. DNA of the CDR3: TGTGCCAGCAGTGTAGTGATAGCGAACACTGAAGCTTTCTTT. This chain connects TRBV6-5 to TRBJ1-1; D not resolved. The CDR3 has 14 residues. The V gene's germline CDR1 is MNHEY and CDR2 SVGAGI. V lost 5 bases to trimming and J lost 1 base, with 11 bases between them.

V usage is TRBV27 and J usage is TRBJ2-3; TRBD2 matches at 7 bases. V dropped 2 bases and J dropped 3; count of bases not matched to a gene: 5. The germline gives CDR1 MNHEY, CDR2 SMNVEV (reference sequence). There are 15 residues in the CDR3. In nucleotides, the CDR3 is TGTGCCAGCAGTTTAGGGCTAGCGGATACAGATACGCAGTATTTT. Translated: CASSLGLADTDTQYF.

CDR3 in amino acids: CASSPRLETQYF. Here the CDR3 DNA reads TGTGCCAGCAGTCCACGGTTAGAGACCCAGTACTTC. The chain recombines TRBV5-8 with TRBJ2-5; D remains unclear. V lost 5 bases to trimming and J lost 4 bases, with 9 bases between them. This CDR3 is built from 12 residues. Germline CDR1 SGHTS, CDR2 YDEGEE.

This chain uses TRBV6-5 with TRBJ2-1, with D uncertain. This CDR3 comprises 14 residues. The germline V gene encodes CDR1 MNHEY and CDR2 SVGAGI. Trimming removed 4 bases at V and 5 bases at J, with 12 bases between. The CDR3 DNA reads TGTGCCAGCAGTTCCGACTCGAGTAACAATGAGCAGTTCTTC. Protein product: CASSSDSSNNEQFF.

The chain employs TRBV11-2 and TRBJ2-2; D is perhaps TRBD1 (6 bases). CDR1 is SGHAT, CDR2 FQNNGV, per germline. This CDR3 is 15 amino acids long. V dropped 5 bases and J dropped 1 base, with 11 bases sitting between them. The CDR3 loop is CASSPGQMNTGELFF. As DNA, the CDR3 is TGTGCCAGCAGCCCCGGACAGATGAACACCGGGGAGCTGTTTTTT.

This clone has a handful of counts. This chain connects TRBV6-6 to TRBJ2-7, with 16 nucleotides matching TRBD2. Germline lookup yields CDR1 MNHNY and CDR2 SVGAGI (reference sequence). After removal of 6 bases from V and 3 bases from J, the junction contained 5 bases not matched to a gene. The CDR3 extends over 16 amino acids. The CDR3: CASSAGTSGRVYEQYF. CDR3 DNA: TGTGCCAGCAGCGCCGGGACTAGCGGGAGGGTCTACGAGCAGTACTTC.

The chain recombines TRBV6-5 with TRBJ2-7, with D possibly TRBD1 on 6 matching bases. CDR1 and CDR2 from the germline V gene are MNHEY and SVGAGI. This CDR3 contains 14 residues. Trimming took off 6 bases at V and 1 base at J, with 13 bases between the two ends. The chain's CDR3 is CASSVGQSSYEQYF. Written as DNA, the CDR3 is TGTGCCAGCAGCGTCGGACAGTCATCCTACGAGCAGTACTTC.

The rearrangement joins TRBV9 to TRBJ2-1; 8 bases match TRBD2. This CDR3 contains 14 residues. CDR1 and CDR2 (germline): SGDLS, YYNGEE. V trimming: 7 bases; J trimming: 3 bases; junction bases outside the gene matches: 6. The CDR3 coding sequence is TGTGCCAGCTCCCGGGAGGGCCTCTACAATGAGCAGTTCTTC. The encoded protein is CASSREGLYNEQFF.

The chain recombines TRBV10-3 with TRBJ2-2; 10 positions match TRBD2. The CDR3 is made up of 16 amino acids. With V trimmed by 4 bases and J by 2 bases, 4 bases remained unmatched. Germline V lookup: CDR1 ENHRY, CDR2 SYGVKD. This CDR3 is CAISVTSGVNTGELFF. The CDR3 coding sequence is TGTGCCATCAGTGTCACTAGCGGGGTAAACACCGGGGAGCTGTTTTTT.

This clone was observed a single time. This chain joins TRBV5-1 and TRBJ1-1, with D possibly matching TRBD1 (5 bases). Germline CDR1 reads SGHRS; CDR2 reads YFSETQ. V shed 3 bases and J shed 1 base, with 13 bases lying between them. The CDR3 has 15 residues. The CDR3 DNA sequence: TGCGCCAGCAGCTCGGGACTGTCGCCGAACACTGAAGCTTTCTTT. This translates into CASSSGLSPNTEAFF.

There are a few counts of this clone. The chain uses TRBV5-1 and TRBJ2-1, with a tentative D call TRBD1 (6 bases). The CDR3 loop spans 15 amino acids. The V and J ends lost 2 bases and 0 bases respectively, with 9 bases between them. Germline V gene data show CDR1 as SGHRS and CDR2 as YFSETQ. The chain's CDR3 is CASSLTGNSYNEQFF. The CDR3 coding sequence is TGCGCCAGCAGCTTAACAGGGAACTCCTACAATGAGCAGTTCTTC. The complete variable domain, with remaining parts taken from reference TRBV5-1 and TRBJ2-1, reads KAGVTQTPRYLIKTRGQQVTLSCSPISGHRSVSWYQQTPGQGLQFLFEYFSETQRNKGNFPGRFSGRQFSNSRSEMNVSTLELGDSALYLCASSLTGNSYNEQFFGPGTRLTVL.

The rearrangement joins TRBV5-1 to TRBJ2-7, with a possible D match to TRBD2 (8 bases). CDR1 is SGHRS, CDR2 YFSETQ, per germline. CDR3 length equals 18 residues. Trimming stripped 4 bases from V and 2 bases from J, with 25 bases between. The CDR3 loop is CASSMRTGGGRGAYEQYF. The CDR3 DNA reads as TGCGCCAGCAGCATGAGGACAGGAGGCGGGCGGGGGGCCTACGAGCAGTACTTC.

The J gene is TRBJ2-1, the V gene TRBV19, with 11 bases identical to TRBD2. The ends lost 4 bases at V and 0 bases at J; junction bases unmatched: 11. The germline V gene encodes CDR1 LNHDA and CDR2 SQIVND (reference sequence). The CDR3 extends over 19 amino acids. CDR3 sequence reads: CASSTIAGGPQSSYNEQFF. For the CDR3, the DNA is TGTGCCAGTAGTACCATAGCGGGAGGGCCTCAGAGCTCCTACAATGAGCAGTTCTTC.

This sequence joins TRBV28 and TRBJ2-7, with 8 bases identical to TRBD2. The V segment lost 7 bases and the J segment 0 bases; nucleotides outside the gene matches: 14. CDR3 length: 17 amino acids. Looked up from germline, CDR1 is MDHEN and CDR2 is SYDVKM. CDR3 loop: CASTPGVLAVSSYEQYF. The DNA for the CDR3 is TGTGCCAGCACCCCTGGGGTACTAGCGGTTAGCTCCTACGAGCAGTACTTC. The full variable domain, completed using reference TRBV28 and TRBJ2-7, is DVKVTQSSRYLVKRTGEKVFLECVQDMDHENMFWYRQDPGLGLRLIYFSYDVKMKEKGDIPEGYSVSREKKERFSLILESASTNQTSMYLCASTPGVLAVSSYEQYFGPGTRLTVT.

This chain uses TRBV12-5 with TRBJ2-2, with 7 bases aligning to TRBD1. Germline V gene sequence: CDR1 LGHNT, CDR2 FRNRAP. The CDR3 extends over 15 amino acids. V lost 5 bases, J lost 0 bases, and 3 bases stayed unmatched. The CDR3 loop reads CASGVGQPNTGELFF. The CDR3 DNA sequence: TGTGCTAGTGGTGTGGGACAGCCGAACACCGGGGAGCTGTTTTTT.

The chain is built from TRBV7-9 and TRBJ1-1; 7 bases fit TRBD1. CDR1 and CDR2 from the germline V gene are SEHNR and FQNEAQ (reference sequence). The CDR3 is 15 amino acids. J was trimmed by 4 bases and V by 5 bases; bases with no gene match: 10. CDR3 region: CASSPGTDFGTEAFF. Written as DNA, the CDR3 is TGTGCCAGCAGCCCCGGGACAGACTTCGGCACTGAAGCTTTCTTT.

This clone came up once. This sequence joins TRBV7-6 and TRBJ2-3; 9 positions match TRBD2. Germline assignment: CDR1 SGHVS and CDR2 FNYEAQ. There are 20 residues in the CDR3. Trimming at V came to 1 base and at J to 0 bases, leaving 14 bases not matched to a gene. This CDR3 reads CASSLGAGGGGRASTDTQYF. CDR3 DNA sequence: TGTGCCAGCAGCTTAGGAGCCGGCGGTGGCGGGAGGGCTAGCACAGATACGCAGTATTTT.

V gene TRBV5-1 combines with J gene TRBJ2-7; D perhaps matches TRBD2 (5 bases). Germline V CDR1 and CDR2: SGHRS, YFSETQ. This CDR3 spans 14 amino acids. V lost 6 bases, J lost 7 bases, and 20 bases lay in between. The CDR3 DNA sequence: TGCGCCAGCACCCCGGGATTTGGGGTGGGGGAGCAGTACTTC. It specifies CASTPGFGVGEQYF. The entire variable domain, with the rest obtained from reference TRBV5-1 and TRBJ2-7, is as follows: KAGVTQTPRYLIKTRGQQVTLSCSPISGHRSVSWYQQTPGQGLQFLFEYFSETQRNKGNFPGRFSGRQFSNSRSEMNVSTLELGDSALYLCASTPGFGVGEQYFGPGTRLTVT.

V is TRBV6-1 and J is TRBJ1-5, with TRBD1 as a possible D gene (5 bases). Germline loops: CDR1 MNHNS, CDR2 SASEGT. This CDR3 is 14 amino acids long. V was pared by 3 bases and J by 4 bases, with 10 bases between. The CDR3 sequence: CASSDSNRNQPQHF. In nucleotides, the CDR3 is TGTGCCAGCAGTGACTCCAACAGGAATCAGCCCCAGCATTTT.

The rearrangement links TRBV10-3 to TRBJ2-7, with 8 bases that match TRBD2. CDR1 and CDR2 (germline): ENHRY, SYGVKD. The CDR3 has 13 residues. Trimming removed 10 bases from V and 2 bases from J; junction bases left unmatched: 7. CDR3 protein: CATRAGAAYEQYF. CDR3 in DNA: TGTGCCACTCGAGCGGGAGCCGCCTACGAGCAGTACTTC.

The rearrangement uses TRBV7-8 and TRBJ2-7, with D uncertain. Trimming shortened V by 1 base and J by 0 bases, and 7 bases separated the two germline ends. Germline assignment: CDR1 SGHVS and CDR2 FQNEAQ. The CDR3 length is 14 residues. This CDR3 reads CASSLDQISYEQYF. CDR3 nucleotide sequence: TGTGCCAGCAGCTTAGATCAGATCTCCTACGAGCAGTACTTC. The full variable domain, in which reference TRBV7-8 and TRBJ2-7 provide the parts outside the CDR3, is GAGVSQSPRYKVAKRGQDVALRCDPISGHVSLFWYQQALGQGPEFLTYFQNEAQLDKSGLPSDRFFAERPEGSVSTLKIQRTQQEDSAVYLCASSLDQISYEQYFGPGTRLTVT.